What follows are 14 T cell receptor beta chains derived from one specimen sequenced in a study of monozygotic twins with cystic fibrosis. Profiling relied on immunoSEQ multiplex PCR, and the TCRdb table lists in-frame clones only, not all of them. The sample holds some 22,000 clones, approximately 97% seen once. The sequencing sample was made of blood. These receptors were taken from a girl aged 10-17 years with cystic fibrosis.

The chain links TRBV7-6 to TRBJ2-7; no clear D gene. Trimming shortened V by 2 bases and J by 5 bases, and 13 bases separated the two germline ends. From germline, CDR1 is SGHVS and CDR2 FNYEAQ. CDR3 length: 14 amino acids. Here the CDR3 DNA reads TGTGCCAGCAGCTTACGTGCCGTAGAGGACGAGCAGTACTTC. Translated: CASSLRAVEDEQYF.

The gene calls are TRBV9 and TRBJ2-3, with D possibly TRBD2 on 5 matching bases. V lost 0 bases to trimming and J lost 9 bases, with 26 bases between them. The CDR3 has 18 residues. CDR1 and CDR2 from the germline V gene are SGDLS and YYNGEE. CDR3 sequence: CASSVEEASYGVDFTQYF. Here the CDR3 DNA reads TGTGCCAGCAGCGTAGAGGAGGCTAGCTATGGTGTCGATTTCACGCAGTATTTT.

The V call is TRBV5-1, the J call TRBJ2-7, with D possibly being TRBD1 or TRBD2 (5 bases each). Germline V lookup: CDR1 SGHRS, CDR2 YFSETQ. This CDR3 is 15 amino acids long. The V end lost 4 bases, the J end lost 4 bases, and 18 bases lay between the germline ends. DNA for the CDR3: TGCGCCAGCAGCCCAGTCGGGGCCGCCGGATACGAGCAGTACTTC. Translation gives CASSPVGAAGYEQYF.

This chain uses TRBV28 with TRBJ1-2, with unresolved D. Germline assignment: CDR1 MDHEN and CDR2 SYDVKM. The CDR3 loop spans 14 amino acids. V dropped 2 bases and J dropped 2 bases, with 9 bases sitting between them. DNA for the CDR3: TGTGCCAGCAGTTTACCCGGAGGGAACTATGGCTACACCTTC. Its translation: CASSLPGGNYGYTF.

This chain links TRBV4-1 with TRBJ2-1; the D is unclear. CDR1 and CDR2 (germline): MGHRA, YSYEKL. The CDR3 contains 16 residues. V was trimmed by 1 base and J by 2 bases, leaving 12 bases between them. The CDR3 reads CASSQVRWVTYNEQFF. CDR3 nucleotides: TGCGCCAGCAGCCAAGTTAGGTGGGTTACCTACAATGAGCAGTTCTTC.

The chain links TRBV4-3 to TRBJ2-5; D possibly corresponds to TRBD2 (5 bases). Trimming stripped 4 bases from V and 5 bases from J, with 11 bases between. CDR3 length equals 13 residues. Germline V lookup: CDR1 LGHNA, CDR2 YSLEER. The CDR3 sequence: CASSRGPGETQYF. The CDR3 DNA reads TGCGCCAGCAGCCGAGGGCCGGGGGAGACCCAGTACTTC.

In regard to this clone: It is unclear where the CDR3 begins or ends on the DNA, so no DNA is shown, and the CDR3 is as TCRdb lists it. The V and J genes are TRBV7-9 and TRBJ2-1. Including both end residues, the CDR3 is 15 amino acids long. Germline CDR1 and CDR2: SEHNR and FQNEAQ (reference sequence). CDR3: CASSFGAGAYNEQFF.

This chain connects TRBV6-5 to TRBJ2-2; the D gene is possibly TRBD1 (5 bases). Germline-derived CDR1 and CDR2 are MNHEY and SVGAGI. The CDR3 sequence is 14 residues long. V shed 6 bases and J shed 1 base, with 9 bases lying between them. As DNA, the CDR3 is TGTGCCAGCAGGCTCAGGGTGAACACCGGGGAGCTGTTTTTT. This gives the protein CASRLRVNTGELFF.

The rearrangement uses TRBV4-3 and TRBJ2-1; D could derive from TRBD1 or TRBD2 (5 bases each). Germline V lookup: CDR1 LGHNA, CDR2 YSLEER. The V end lost 3 bases, the J end lost 10 bases, and 16 bases lay between the germline ends. The CDR3 extends over 14 amino acids. The CDR3 DNA follows: TGCGCCAGCAGCCAGCGTGGGACCGGGGCAGAGCAGTTCTTC. Encoded protein: CASSQRGTGAEQFF.

The chain combines TRBV6-6 with TRBJ1-4; D might be TRBD1 (5 bases). This CDR3 is built from 14 residues. In germline, CDR1 is MNHNY, CDR2 SVGAGI (reference sequence). The V end lost 2 bases, the J end lost 8 bases, and 12 bases lay between the germline ends. The CDR3 nucleotides read TGTGCCAGCAGTTACGTGGGGGTCGGGGAAAAACTGTTTTTT. Protein product: CASSYVGVGEKLFF.

The chain has TRBV6-7 and TRBJ1-2; weak D call: TRBD1 (5 bases). TRBV6-7 has ORF status, its function being uncertain. V lost 2 bases to trimming and J lost 2 bases, with 18 bases between them. The CDR3 covers 17 residues. In DNA, the CDR3 is TGTGCCAGCAGTTACGTCCAGGGCTCTCCCTTCAACTATGGCTACACCTTC. Translated, it gives CASSYVQGSPFNYGYTF.

J is TRBJ2-2 and V is TRBV9; perhaps TRBD2 as D (6 bases). The CDR3 is 16 amino acids. V gave up 6 bases and J gave up 5 bases, with 20 bases separating them. The germline gives CDR1 SGDLS, CDR2 YYNGEE. CDR3 protein: CASKRDSSTLTGELFF. DNA for the CDR3: TGTGCCAGCAAACGGGACTCAAGTACCTTAACCGGGGAGCTGTTTTTT.

The rearrangement joins TRBV5-6 to TRBJ2-3, with a possible D match to TRBD1 (5 bases). V was pared by 2 bases and J by 2 bases, with 9 bases between. Germline V gives CDR1 SGHDT, CDR2 YYEEEE. This CDR3 comprises 14 residues. This chain's CDR3 is CASSLRGVTDTQYF. The CDR3 DNA is TGTGCCAGCAGCTTAAGGGGTGTCACAGATACGCAGTATTTT.

The V call is TRBV29-1, the J call TRBJ2-1; TRBD2 matches at 14 bases. The ends lost 7 bases at V and 8 bases at J; junction bases unmatched: 7. The length of the CDR3 is 14 residues. Germline V CDR1 and CDR2: SQVTM, ANQGSEA. For the CDR3, the DNA is TGCAGCGCCCCGGGGACTAGCGGGAGCTATGAGCAGTTCTTC. Its protein is CSAPGTSGSYEQFF.